This is a list of T cell receptor beta chains from one sample in a study of shared clonotypes between healthy human individuals. TCRdb keeps only in-frame clones here, not all; method: immunoSEQ multiplex PCR. The sample contains more than 2,000,000 clones, roughly 93% of which appear only once. The material sequenced was naive CD4+ T cells from PBMCs. The origin of the receptors is a man younger than 30 in good health. Some clones in this sample may be carry-over from other donors' samples. Both conserved end residues are part of each CDR3. A D gene is named only where the DNA matches it firmly.

length	D	J	V	CDR3	DNA
16	TRBD1	TRBJ1-2	TRBV19	CASSTTPGTGSYGYTF	TGTGCCAGTAGTACCACACCCGGGACAGGGAGTTATGGCTACACCTTC
17	TRBD2	TRBJ2-1	TRBV2	CASSGPGLAGGYNEQFF	TGTGCCAGCAGTGGGCCGGGACTAGCGGGAGGATACAATGAGCAGTTCTTC
16	TRBD1	TRBJ2-1	TRBV29-1	CSVEDRLAQGWDEQFF	TGCAGCGTTGAAGATCGGCTCGCACAGGGGTGGGATGAGCAGTTCTTC
12	NA	TRBJ1-1	TRBV28	CASGYGVTEAFF	TGTGCCAGCGGGTACGGGGTCACTGAAGCTTTCTTT
16	NA	TRBJ1-1	TRBV7-9	CASSSRPGTGNTEAFF	TGTGCCAGCAGCTCACGGCCGGGAACCGGGAACACTGAAGCTTTCTTT
13	NA	TRBJ1-5	TRBV2	CASSLSWEQPQHF	NA
14	TRBD1	TRBJ1-2	TRBV30	CAWSRPDRAGGYTF	TGTGCCTGGAGTCGGCCCGACAGGGCCGGGGGCTACACCTTC
15	NA	TRBJ1-1	TRBV6-6	CASSEHGQLNTEAFF	TGTGCCAGCAGTGAGCACGGACAGCTGAACACTGAAGCTTTCTTT
12	TRBD2	TRBJ2-5	TRBV6-6	CASSWTRETQYF	TGTGCCAGCAGTTGGACTAGAGAGACCCAGTACTTC
14	NA	TRBJ2-4	TRBV14	CASSQGIAKNIQYF	TGTGCCAGCAGCCAGGGCATAGCCAAAAACATTCAGTACTTC
10	NA	TRBJ2-5	TRBV20-1	CSARTGPMYF	TGCAGTGCTAGGACTGGGCCCATGTACTTC
15	NA	TRBJ2-2	TRBV18	CASSPLLGDTGELFF	TGTGCCAGCTCACCACTGCTAGGGGACACCGGGGAGCTGTTTTTT
13	NA	TRBJ2-1	TRBV18	CASSLDGGNEQFF	TGTGCCAGCTCACTGGACGGCGGCAATGAGCAGTTCTTC
17	NA	TRBJ1-1	TRBV4-3	CASSRGGRGKAGPEAFF	TGCGCCAGCAGCCGGGGGGGGCGGGGGAAGGCCGGCCCTGAAGCTTTCTTT
13	NA	TRBJ1-4	TRBV28	CASSIRREEKLFF	TGTGCCAGCAGTATCCGGAGAGAAGAAAAACTGTTTTTT
11	NA	TRBJ2-5	TRBV20-1	CRITNRETQYF	TGCAGAATAACTAACCGAGAGACCCAGTACTTC